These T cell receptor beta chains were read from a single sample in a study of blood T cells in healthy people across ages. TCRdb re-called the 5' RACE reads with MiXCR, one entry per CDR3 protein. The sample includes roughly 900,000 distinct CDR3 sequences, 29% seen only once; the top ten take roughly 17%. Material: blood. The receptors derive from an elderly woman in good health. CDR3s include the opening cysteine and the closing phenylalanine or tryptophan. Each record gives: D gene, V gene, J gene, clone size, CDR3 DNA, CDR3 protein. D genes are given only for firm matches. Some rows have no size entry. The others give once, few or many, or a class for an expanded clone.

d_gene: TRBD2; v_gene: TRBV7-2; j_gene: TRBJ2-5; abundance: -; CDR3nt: TGTGCCAGCAGCTTAATACCCCTGTGGAGGACTAGCGGGAGATCGGAGACCCAGTACTTC; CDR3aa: CASSLIPLWRTSGRSETQYF
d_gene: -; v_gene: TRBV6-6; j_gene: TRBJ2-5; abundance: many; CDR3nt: TGTGCCAGCAGTTACGGGTTATCATTAGGGGAGCAGTACTTC; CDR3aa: CASSYGLSLGEQYF
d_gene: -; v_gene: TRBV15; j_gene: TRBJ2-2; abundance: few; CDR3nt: TGTGCCACCAGCAGAGGAACAGGGAGCGCGAACACCGGGGAGCTGTTTTTT; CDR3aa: CATSRGTGSANTGELFF
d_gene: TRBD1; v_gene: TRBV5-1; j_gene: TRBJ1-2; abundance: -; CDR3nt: TGCGCCAGCAGCGGATCCGGGACAGGGACGGGCTACACCTTC; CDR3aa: CASSGSGTGTGYTF
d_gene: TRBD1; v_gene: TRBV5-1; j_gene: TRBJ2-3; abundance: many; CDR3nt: TGCGCCAGCACTGGACAGGGGGTCAGCACAGATACGCAGTATTTT; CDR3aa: CASTGQGVSTDTQYF
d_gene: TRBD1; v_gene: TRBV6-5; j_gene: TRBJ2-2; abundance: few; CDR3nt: TGTGCCAGCAGTTCCCCGGGACAGGGGTACACCGGGGAGCTGTTTTTT; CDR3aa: CASSSPGQGYTGELFF
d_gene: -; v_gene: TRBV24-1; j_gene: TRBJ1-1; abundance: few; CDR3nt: TGTGCCACCAGTGACTCAACACGGGCTGAAGCTTTCTTT; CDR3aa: CATSDSTRAEAFF
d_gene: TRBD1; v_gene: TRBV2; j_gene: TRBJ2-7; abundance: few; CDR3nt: TGTGCCAGCAGCTTGGTCGTAGGGACAGGGGTTCGCGAGCAGTACTTC; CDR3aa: CASSLVVGTGVREQYF
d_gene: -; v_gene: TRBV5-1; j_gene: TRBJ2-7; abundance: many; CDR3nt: TGCGCCAGCAGCTATCAGGGATACGAGCAGTACTTC; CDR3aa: CASSYQGYEQYF
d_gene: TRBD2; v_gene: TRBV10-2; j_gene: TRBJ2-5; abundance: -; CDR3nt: TGCGCCGGCTCCACCTTGGCGGGACTAGCGAAGGGAGAGACCCAGTACTTC; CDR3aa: CAGSTLAGLAKGETQYF
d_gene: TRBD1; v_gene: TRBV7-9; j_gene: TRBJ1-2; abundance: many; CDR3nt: TGTGCCAGCAGCGTGGGACAGGGTGGCTATGGCTACACCTTC; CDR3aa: CASSVGQGGYGYTF
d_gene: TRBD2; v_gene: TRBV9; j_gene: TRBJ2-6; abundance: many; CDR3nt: TGTGCCAGCAGCGCCCAGTGGCGGGGGGCTCGTGGGGCCAACGTCCTGACTTTC; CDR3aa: CASSAQWRGARGANVLTF
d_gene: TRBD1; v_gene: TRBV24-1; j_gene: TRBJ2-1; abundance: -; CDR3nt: TGTGCCACCAGTGGACCAGGGACAGTTTACAATGAGCAGTTCTTC; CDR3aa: CATSGPGTVYNEQFF
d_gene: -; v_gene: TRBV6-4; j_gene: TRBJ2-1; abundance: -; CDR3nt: TGTGCCAGCAGTAAAGAGAGGAGCTCCTACAATGAGCAGTTCTTC; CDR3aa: CASSKERSSYNEQFF
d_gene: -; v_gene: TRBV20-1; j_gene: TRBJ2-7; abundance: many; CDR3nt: TGCAGTGCTAGCAAAGGGGCGGTGGAGCAGTACTTC; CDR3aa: CSASKGAVEQYF
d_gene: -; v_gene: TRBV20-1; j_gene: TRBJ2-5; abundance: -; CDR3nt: TGCAGTGCTAGAAGACTGGCGGGGCCACAAGAGACCCAGTACTTC; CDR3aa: CSARRLAGPQETQYF
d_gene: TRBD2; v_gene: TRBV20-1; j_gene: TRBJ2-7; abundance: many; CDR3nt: TGCAGTGCTACTAGCGGATTTTACTACGAGCAGTACTTC; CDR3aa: CSATSGFYYEQYF
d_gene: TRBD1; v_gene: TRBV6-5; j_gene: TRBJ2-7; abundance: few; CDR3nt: TGTGCCAGCAGGCTGAAAGGGACAGGGTCCCACGAGCAGTACTTC; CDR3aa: CASRLKGTGSHEQYF
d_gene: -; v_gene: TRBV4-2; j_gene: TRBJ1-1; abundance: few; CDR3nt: TGTGCCAGCAGCCAGGCACCGGGACACAATCTCGTGAACACTGAAGCTTTCTTT; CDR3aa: CASSQAPGHNLVNTEAFF
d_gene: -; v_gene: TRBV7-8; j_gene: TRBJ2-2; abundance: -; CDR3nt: TGTGCCAGCAGGGTTGACCTTACCGGGGAGCTGTTTTTT; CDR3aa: CASRVDLTGELFF
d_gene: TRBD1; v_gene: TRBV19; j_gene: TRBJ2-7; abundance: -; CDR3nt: TGTGCCAGTAGTATTAAGTCGGGACAGGGGCCCTACGAGCAGTACTTC; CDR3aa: CASSIKSGQGPYEQYF
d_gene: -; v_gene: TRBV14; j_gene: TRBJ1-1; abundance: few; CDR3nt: TGTGCCAGCAGCCGAGCAGGCTTCGAAGCTTTCTTT; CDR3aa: CASSRAGFEAFF
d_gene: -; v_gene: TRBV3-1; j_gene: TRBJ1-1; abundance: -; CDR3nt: TGTGCCAGCAGCCAAGCATCCGGGGGGATAAAGGCTTTCTTT; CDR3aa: CASSQASGGIKAFF
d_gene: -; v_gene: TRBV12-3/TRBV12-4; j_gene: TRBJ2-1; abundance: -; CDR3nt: TGTGCCAGCACCTTGACGGGAGCCTGGTACAATGAGCAGTTCTTC; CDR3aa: CASTLTGAWYNEQFF
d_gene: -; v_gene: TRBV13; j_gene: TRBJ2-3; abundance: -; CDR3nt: TGTGCCAGCAGCTCGGGGGAGAGGGATACGCAGTATTTT; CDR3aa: CASSSGERDTQYF
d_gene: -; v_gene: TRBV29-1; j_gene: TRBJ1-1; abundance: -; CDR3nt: TGCAGCGGGGGACGGCAGGGAACTGAAGCTTTCTTT; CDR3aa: CSGGRQGTEAFF
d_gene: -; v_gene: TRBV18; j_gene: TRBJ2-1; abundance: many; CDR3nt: TGTGCCAGCAGCCCACAGGGTTACAATGAGCAGTTCTTC; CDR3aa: CASSPQGYNEQFF
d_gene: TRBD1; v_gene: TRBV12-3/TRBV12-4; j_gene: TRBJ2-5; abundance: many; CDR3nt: TGTGCCAGCAGTATGTCAGACAGGGACCAAGAGACCCAGTACTTC; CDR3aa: CASSMSDRDQETQYF
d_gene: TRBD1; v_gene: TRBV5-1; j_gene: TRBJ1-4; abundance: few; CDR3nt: TGCGCCAGCAGCACCACAGGGGGAACTAATGAAAAACTGTTTTTT; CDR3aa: CASSTTGGTNEKLFF
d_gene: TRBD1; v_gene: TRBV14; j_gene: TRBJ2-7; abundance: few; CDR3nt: TGTGCCAGCAGCCTTGGGACAGTCCGGGGTGACCAGTACTTC; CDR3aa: CASSLGTVRGDQYF
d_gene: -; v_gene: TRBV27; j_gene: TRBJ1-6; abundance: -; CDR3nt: TGTGCCAGCAGTCCGGATAGGGACGGTTCACCCCTCCACTTT; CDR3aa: CASSPDRDGSPLHF
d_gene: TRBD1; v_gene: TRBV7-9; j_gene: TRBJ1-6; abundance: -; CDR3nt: TGTGCCAGCAGCGAGGACAGGGGGAATTGTTCACCCCTCCACTTT; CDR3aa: CASSEDRGNCSPLHF
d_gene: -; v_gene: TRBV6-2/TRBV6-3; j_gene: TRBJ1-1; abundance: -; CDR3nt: TGTGCCAGCACCCATGGCACTGAAGCTTTCTTT; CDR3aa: CASTHGTEAFF
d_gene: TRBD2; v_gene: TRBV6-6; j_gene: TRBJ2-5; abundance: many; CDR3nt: TGTGCCAGCAACTCCCTGGGTGGGGGGGGAGAGACCCAGTACTTC; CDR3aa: CASNSLGGGGETQYF
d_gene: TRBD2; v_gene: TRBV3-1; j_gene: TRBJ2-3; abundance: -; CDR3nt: TGTGCCAGCAGCCAAGGCACGACTAGCGGGGTAGATACGCAGTATTTT; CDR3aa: CASSQGTTSGVDTQYF
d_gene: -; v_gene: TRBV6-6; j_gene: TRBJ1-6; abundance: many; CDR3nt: TGTGCCAGCAGCACAGGGCTCAATTCACCCCTCCACTTT; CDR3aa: CASSTGLNSPLHF
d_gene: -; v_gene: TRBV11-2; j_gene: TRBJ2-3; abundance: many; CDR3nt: TGTGCCAGCAGCTTAGGCCCGCGGTCGGGACTGTCAACAGATACGCAGTATTTT; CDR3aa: CASSLGPRSGLSTDTQYF
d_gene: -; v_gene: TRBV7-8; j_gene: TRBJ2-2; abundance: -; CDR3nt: TGTGCCAGCAGCGTAATCCCCCGGGGGCGCACCGGGGAGCTGTTTTTT; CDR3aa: CASSVIPRGRTGELFF
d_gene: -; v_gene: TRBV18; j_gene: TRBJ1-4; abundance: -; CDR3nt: TGTGCCAGCTCACTTCAGGAAACTAATGAAAAACTGTTTTTT; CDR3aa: CASSLQETNEKLFF
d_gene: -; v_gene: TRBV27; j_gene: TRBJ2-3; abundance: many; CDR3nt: TGTGCCAGCAGTTTTGACGGCAGATCGGGGACGAATACGCAGTATTTT; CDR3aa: CASSFDGRSGTNTQYF
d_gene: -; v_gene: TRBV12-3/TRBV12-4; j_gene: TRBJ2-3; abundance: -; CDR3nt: TGTGCCAGCAGTTCCCCGGGACGGTCAGATACGCAGTATTTT; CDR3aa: CASSSPGRSDTQYF
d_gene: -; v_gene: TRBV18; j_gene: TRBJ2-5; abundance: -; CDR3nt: TGTGCCAGCTCACCACCGGCAGGGAGCGAGACCCAGTACTTC; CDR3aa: CASSPPAGSETQYF
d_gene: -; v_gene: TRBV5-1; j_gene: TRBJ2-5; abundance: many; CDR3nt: TGCGCCAGCAGCTTGGGGACCGTCGGCAACCAAGAGACCCAGTACTTC; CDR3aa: CASSLGTVGNQETQYF
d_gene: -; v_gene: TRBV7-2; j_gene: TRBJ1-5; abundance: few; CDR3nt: TGTGCCAGCAGCTGGAGGGGTACAGGGCGCAATCAGCCCCAGCATTTT; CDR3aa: CASSWRGTGRNQPQHF
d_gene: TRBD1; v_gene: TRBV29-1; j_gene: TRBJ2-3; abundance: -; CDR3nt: TGCAGCGTTGAAGATCAGGACAGGGGCATCACAGATACGCAGTATTTT; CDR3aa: CSVEDQDRGITDTQYF
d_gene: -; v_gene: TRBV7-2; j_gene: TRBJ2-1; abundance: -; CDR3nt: TGTACCAGCAGCTTAGGCGGGGGCCTCTCCTACAATGAGCAGTTCTTC; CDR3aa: CTSSLGGGLSYNEQFF
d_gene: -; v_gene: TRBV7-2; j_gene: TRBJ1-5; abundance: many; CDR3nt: TGTGCCAGCAGACCCGAGAACGTACGTAATCAGCCCCAGCATTTT; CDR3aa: CASRPENVRNQPQHF
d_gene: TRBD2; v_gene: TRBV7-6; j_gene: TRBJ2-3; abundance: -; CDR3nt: TGTGCCAGCAGCTTAGGGGGGACTAGCGGGGGCCCGCAGTATTTT; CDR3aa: CASSLGGTSGGPQYF
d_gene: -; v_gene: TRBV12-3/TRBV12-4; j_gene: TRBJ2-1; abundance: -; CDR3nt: TGTGCCAGCAGTTTAAGAAGGGGCGCACTGTTCTTC; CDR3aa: CASSLRRGALFF
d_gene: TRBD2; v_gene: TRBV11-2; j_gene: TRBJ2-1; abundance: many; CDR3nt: TGTGCCAGCAGCTTAGCCTGGGGGGGCAATGAGCAGTTCTTC; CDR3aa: CASSLAWGGNEQFF
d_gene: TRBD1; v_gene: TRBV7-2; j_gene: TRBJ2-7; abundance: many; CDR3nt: TGTGCCAGCAGCTTATTAGGGGGCCCATACGAGCAGTACTTC; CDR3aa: CASSLLGGPYEQYF